This T cell receptor beta chain was identified in a study of cytomegalovirus exposure and HLA in healthy donors. The study's findings and limits: A later analysis, which compared TCR beta chains of equal frequency, found the HLA-associated ones more clonally expanded. In an earlier analysis, about 87% or about 30%: the productive usage of most TCR beta V segments. A later analysis found most CMV-associated TCR beta chains apparently HLA-restricted.

The PCR ran on 60 Vbeta and 13 Jbeta primers. TCRdb's table, derived via immunoSEQ multiplex PCR, lists solely in-frame clones and lacks some. The data hold about 200,000 clones, with approximately 79% observed a single time. From germline, CDR1 is MNHNS and CDR2 SASEGT. CDR3 size: 14 residues. V dropped 5 bases and J dropped 6; count of bases not matched to a gene: 4. This clone has only one observation. What it recognizes is unknown. The V call is TRBV6-1, the J call TRBJ2-1; TRBD1 matches at 10 bases. The specimen sequenced was PBMCs. The receptor was isolated from a girl aged 2 to 10 in good health and CMV-seronegative. The DNA of the CDR3 is TGTGCCAGCAGTACCCGGGACAGGGGCAATGAGCAGTTCTTC. Its protein product is CASSTRDRGNEQFF.